The source of this TCR beta chain is a study of blood T cell repertoires in COVID-19. Study summary: Nucleic acid was either cDNA or gDNA, and it came from T cells, B-cell-depleted T cells, or PBMCs.

The V end was cut by 5 bases, the J end by 5 bases, with 16 bases between. CDR1 is SGHTA and CDR2 is FQGNSA in the germline V gene. The CDR3 loop spans 15 amino acids. Authors' analysis steps: Amplification with reference gene primers provided the estimates of nucleated cell counts. Clones were sequenced by immunoSEQ multiplex PCR, and TCRdb holds only the in-frame ones, with some missing. The DNA gave D and trimming, while V, J and clone size come from that table. Among 100,000 to 110,000 clones listed, around four fifths were seen once. This receptor was identified in a man aged 70-80 years with active or convalescent COVID-19. What was sequenced was peripheral blood. The rearrangement uses TRBV7-2 and TRBJ1-5; possibly TRBD1 for D (6 bases). CDR3 sequence reads: CASSTGRGLYQPQHF. CDR3 DNA sequence: TGTGCCAGCAGCACAGGGCGCGGGTTGTATCAGCCCCAGCATTTT.